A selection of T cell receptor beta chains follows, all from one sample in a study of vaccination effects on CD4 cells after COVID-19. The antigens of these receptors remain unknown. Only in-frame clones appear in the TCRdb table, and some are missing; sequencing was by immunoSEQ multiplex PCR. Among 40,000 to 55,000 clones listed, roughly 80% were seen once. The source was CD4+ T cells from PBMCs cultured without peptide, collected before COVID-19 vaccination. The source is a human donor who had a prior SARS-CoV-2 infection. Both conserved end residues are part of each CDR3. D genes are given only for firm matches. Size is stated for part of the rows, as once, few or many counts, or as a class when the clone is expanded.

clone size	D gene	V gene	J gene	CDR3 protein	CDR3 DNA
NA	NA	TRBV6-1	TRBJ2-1	CASSEGGGGEQFF	TGTGCCAGCAGTGAAGGAGGTGGGGGTGAGCAGTTCTTC
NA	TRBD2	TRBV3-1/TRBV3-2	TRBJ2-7	CASSAAGGQRGQYF	TGTGCCAGCAGCGCAGCGGGGGGGCAGAGGGGGCAGTACTTC
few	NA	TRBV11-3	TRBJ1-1	CASSLEGDWNTEAFF	TGTGCCAGCAGCTTAGAGGGAGATTGGAACACTGAAGCTTTCTTT
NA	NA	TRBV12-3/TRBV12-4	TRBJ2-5	CASSLGAGMYF	TGTGCCAGCAGTTTAGGGGCCGGAATGTACTTC
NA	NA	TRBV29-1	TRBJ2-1	CSVGEGGGFEQFF	TGCAGCGTTGGGGAAGGAGGTGGGTTTGAGCAGTTCTTC
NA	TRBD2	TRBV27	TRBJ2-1	CASSLGSGRESSYNEQFF	TGTGCCAGCAGTTTAGGTAGCGGGAGGGAAAGCTCCTACAATGAGCAGTTCTTC
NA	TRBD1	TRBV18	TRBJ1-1	CASSDYRGHTEAFF	TGTGCCAGCTCAGACTACAGGGGGCACACTGAAGCTTTCTTT
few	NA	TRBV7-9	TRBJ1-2	CASSFYPQGLLHGYTF	TGTGCCAGCAGCTTTTATCCCCAGGGGCTTCTCCATGGCTACACCTTC
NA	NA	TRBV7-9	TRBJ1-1	CASSLWGGSGGERAFF	TGTGCCAGCAGTCTATGGGGGGGGTCGGGAGGAGAGAGGGCTTTCTTT
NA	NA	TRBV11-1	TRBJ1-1	CASSPPRGLNTEAFF	TGTGCCAGCAGCCCCCCCCGAGGCCTGAACACTGAAGCTTTCTTT
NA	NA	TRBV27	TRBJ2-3	CASSFSDTQYF	TGTGCCAGCAGTTTCTCAGATACGCAGTATTTT
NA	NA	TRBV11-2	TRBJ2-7	CASSLGSGIPYEQYF	TGTGCCAGCAGCTTAGGGTCCGGGATCCCCTACGAGCAGTACTTC
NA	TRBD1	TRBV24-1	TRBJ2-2	CATSEGDRAGNTGELFF	TGTGCCACCAGTGAAGGGGACAGGGCCGGCAACACCGGGGAGCTGTTTTTT
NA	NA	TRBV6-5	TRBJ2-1	CASSRAYYNEQFF	TGTGCCAGCAGCCGGGCTTATTACAATGAGCAGTTCTTC
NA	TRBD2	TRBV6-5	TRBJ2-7	CASRVRGGGYEQYF	TGTGCCAGTAGAGTCCGCGGCGGGGGCTACGAGCAGTACTTC
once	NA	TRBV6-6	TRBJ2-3	CASSYPNPGTQYF	TGTGCCAGCAGTTACCCCAATCCGGGTACGCAGTATTTT
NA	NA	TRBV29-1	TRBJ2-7	CSAFGYEQYF	TGCAGCGCCTTCGGGTACGAGCAGTACTTC
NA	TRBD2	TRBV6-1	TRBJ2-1	CASSERHLAGSNEQFF	TGTGCCAGCAGTGAAAGACACCTAGCGGGGAGTAATGAGCAGTTCTTC
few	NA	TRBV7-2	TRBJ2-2	CASSLLGDSGELFF	TGTGCCAGCAGCTTATTAGGGGATAGCGGGGAGCTGTTTTTT
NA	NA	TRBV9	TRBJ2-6	CASSVGRLTAGANVLTF	TGTGCCAGCAGCGTAGGTAGGTTGACAGCCGGGGCCAACGTCCTGACTTTC
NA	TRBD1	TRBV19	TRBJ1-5	CASSIPGQGGNQPQHF	TGTGCCAGTAGTATACCGGGACAGGGAGGCAATCAGCCCCAGCATTTT
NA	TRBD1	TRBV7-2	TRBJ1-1	CASSPFLGTGALVRTEAFF	TGTGCCAGCAGCCCCTTCCTCGGGACAGGGGCGCTGGTTAGGACTGAAGCTTTCTTT
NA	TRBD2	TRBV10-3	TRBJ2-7	CAISESASGRSSYEQYF	TGTGCCATCAGTGAGTCGGCTAGCGGGAGAAGTTCATACGAGCAGTACTTC
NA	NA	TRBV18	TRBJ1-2	CASSPRGPTPYGYTF	TGTGCCAGCTCACCACGGGGTCCCACCCCCTATGGCTACACCTTC
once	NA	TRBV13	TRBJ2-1	CASSLGKGITDEQFF	TGTGCCAGCAGCTTAGGCAAGGGGATTACAGATGAGCAGTTCTTC
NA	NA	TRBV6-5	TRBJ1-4	CASIPGRDGYEKLFF	TGTGCCAGCATTCCGGGACGGGACGGGTATGAAAAACTGTTTTTT
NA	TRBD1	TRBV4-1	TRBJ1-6	CASSQSFRDSHNSPLHF	TGCGCCAGCAGCCAGTCCTTTCGGGACAGCCATAATTCACCCCTCCACTTT
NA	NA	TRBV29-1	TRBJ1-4	CSVEESRDKLFF	TGCAGCGTTGAAGAATCTCGGGATAAACTGTTTTTT
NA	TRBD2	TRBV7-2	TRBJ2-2	CASSPTSANGELFF	TGTGCCAGCAGCCCGACTAGCGCTAACGGGGAGCTGTTTTTT
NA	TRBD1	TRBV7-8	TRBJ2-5	CASSPQRAGGEKETQYF	TGTGCCAGCAGCCCGCAACGGGCAGGGGGCGAGAAAGAGACCCAGTACTTC
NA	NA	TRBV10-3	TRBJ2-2	CAISVDYRVFGDGELFF	TGTGCCATCAGTGTAGACTACAGGGTTTTCGGGGACGGGGAGCTGTTTTTT
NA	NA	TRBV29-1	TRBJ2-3	CSGLPSSTDTQYF	TGCAGCGGACTACCTTCAAGCACAGATACGCAGTATTTT
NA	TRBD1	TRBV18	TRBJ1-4	CASSPFQGADEKLFF	TGTGCCAGCTCACCGTTTCAGGGGGCGGATGAAAAACTGTTTTTT
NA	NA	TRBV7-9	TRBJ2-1	CASSPSARVGSFF	TGTGCCAGCAGCCCCTCTGCCCGGGTAGGATCGTTCTTC
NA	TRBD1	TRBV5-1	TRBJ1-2	CASSPGTGGHGYTF	TGCGCCAGCAGCCCCGGGACAGGGGGTCATGGCTACACCTTC
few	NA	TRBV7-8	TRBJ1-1	CASRAQVRAEAFF	TGTGCCAGCAGGGCACAGGTGAGGGCTGAAGCTTTCTTT
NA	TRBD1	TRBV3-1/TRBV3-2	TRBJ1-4	CASSLWTGRSEKLFF	TGTGCCAGCAGCCTTTGGACAGGGAGGAGTGAAAAACTGTTTTTT
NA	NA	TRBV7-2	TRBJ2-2	CASSILGGAGNTGELFF	TGTGCCAGCAGTATACTAGGGGGGGCCGGGAACACCGGGGAGCTGTTTTTT
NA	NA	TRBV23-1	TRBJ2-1	CASSQSWPSSAHNEQFF	TGCGCCAGCAGTCAATCGTGGCCTTCGAGCGCCCACAATGAGCAGTTCTTC
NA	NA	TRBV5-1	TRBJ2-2	CASTPGSSGGELFF	TGCGCCAGCACCCCCGGGTCCTCAGGCGGGGAGCTGTTTTTT
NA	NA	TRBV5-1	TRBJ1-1	CASSLVQGRTEAFF	TGCGCCAGCAGCTTGGTTCAGGGGAGGACTGAAGCTTTCTTT
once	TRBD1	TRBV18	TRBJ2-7	CASSRQGQGVYEQYF	TGTGCCAGCTCACGCCAGGGACAGGGAGTCTACGAGCAGTACTTC
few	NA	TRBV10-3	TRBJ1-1	CAISELRSGGAFF	TGTGCCATCAGTGAGTTACGGTCCGGTGGGGCTTTCTTT
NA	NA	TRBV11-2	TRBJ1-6	CASRPSSYNSPLHF	TGTGCCAGCAGGCCGAGCTCCTATAATTCACCCCTCCACTTT
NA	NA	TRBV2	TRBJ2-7	CASTLDGIYYEQYF	TGTGCCAGCACTTTAGACGGGATTTATTACGAGCAGTACTTC
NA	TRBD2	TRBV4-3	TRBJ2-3	CASSQDIGTSGSGYTQYF	TGCGCCAGCAGCCAAGATATTGGGACTAGCGGGAGTGGATATACGCAGTATTTT
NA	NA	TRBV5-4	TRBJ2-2	CASSLSSVFTGELFF	TGTGCCAGCAGCTTGTCAAGTGTTTTCACCGGGGAGCTGTTTTTT
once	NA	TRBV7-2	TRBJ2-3	CASSSAGYQGDTQYF	TGTGCCAGCAGCTCGGCCGGATATCAGGGGGATACGCAGTATTTT
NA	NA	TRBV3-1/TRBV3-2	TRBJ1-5	CASSHAGGGSGSNQPQHF	TGTGCCAGCAGCCATGCGGGTGGGGGATCGGGTAGCAATCAGCCCCAGCATTTT
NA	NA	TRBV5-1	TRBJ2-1	CASSTDFIGEQFF	TGCGCCAGCAGCACGGACTTTATCGGGGAGCAGTTCTTC
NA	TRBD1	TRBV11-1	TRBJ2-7	CASRRDSTYEQYF	TGTGCCAGCAGACGGGACAGTACCTACGAGCAGTACTTC
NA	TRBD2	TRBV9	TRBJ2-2	CASSVGQRGDTGELFF	TGTGCCAGCAGCGTAGGCCAGCGGGGCGACACCGGGGAGCTGTTTTTT
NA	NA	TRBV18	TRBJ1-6	CASSPRDQTSPLHF	TGTGCCAGCTCACCAAGGGACCAAACCTCACCCCTCCACTTT
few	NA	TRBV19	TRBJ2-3	CASSIDGGPTIDTQYF	TGTGCCAGTAGTATAGATGGGGGACCTACGATAGATACGCAGTATTTT
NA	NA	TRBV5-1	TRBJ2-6	CASSLGSPSGANVLTF	TGCGCCAGCAGCTTGGGCTCGCCTTCTGGGGCCAACGTCCTGACTTTC
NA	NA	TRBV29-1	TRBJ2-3	CSVRMRAADTQYF	TGCAGCGTTCGTATGCGAGCTGCAGATACGCAGTATTTT
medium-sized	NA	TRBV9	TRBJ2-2	CASSVRDLNTGELFF	TGTGCCAGCAGCGTCCGGGACTTAAACACCGGGGAGCTGTTTTTT